The 30 T cell receptor beta chains given below trace back to one sample, sequenced in a study of human CD4 T cells and Enterobacteriaceae. The memory gate held CD4+ cells that were not CD45RA+CCR7+CD95- naive cells, over 95% pure. The assay was immunoSEQ multiplex PCR, and TCRdb's table has in-frame clones only and misses some. The sample carries about 29,000 clones, approximately 82% recorded once. Sequenced: memory CD4+ T cells from blood. The receptors stem from a human donor in good health.

The V gene is TRBV7-6, the J gene TRBJ2-1; TRBD2 matches at 13 bases. There are 15 residues in the CDR3. The junction had 5 bases not matched to a gene; V was cut back by 5 bases and J by 7 bases. Germline V lookup: CDR1 SGHVS, CDR2 FNYEAQ. The CDR3 reads CASSLLAGGPNEQFF. CDR3 DNA sequence: TGTGCCAGCAGCCTACTAGCGGGAGGGCCGAATGAGCAGTTCTTC.

V and J are TRBV18 and TRBJ2-7; 10 bases fit TRBD1. Germline CDR1 reads KGHSH; CDR2 reads LQKENI. V lost 1 base to trimming and J lost 7 bases; unmatched junction nucleotides: 10. The CDR3 has 16 amino acids. CDR3 sequence: CASSPLAGTGEGEQYF. In DNA, the CDR3 is TGTGCCAGCTCACCACTGGCCGGGACAGGGGAAGGAGAGCAGTACTTC.

This chain connects TRBV19 to TRBJ1-4; a possible D gene is TRBD1 (5 bases). Trimming left V 7 bases short and J 4 bases short, with 13 bases between. CDR3 length: 14 residues. Germline V gives CDR1 LNHDA, CDR2 SQIVND (reference sequence). DNA for the CDR3: TGTGCCAGTACCCCGGGACGGATTAATGAAAAACTGTTTTTT. It translates to CASTPGRINEKLFF.

The chain has TRBV10-3 and TRBJ2-2, with 7 bases identical to TRBD2. The J segment lost 0 bases and the V segment lost 4 bases, leaving 2 bases of the junction unmatched. Germline V gene lookup returns CDR1 ENHRY and CDR2 SYGVKD. The CDR3 has 15 residues. The CDR3 loop is CAISVSGANTGELFF. The CDR3 bases are TGTGCCATCAGTGTCAGCGGGGCGAACACCGGGGAGCTGTTTTTT.

The chain employs TRBV7-2 and TRBJ2-2; D is ambiguous. Trimming cost V 3 bases and J 0 bases, with 5 bases left between them. The germline V gene encodes CDR1 SGHTA and CDR2 FQGNSA. This CDR3 has 14 amino acids. The CDR3 sequence: CASSFVPNTGELFF. The CDR3, as DNA: TGTGCCAGCAGCTTTGTGCCGAACACCGGGGAGCTGTTTTTT.

The rearrangement links TRBV18 to TRBJ2-3; D might be TRBD1 (6 bases). Germline-derived CDR1 and CDR2 are KGHSH and LQKENI. Trimming left V 5 bases short and J 6 bases short, with 18 bases between. The CDR3 sequence is 15 residues long. The CDR3 nucleotides are TGTGCCAGCTCATCTATTTTTACAGGGAAGGATACGCAGTATTTT. Its translation is CASSSIFTGKDTQYF.

V usage is TRBV2 and J usage is TRBJ2-7, with 16 bases identical to TRBD2. Germline V gene lookup returns CDR1 SNHLY and CDR2 FYNNEI. This CDR3 has 18 amino acids. The junction had 12 bases not matched to a gene; V was cut back by 6 bases and J by 4 bases. CDR3 protein: CASSIGTSGRDRTYEQYF. The CDR3 coding sequence is TGTGCCAGCAGCATCGGGACTAGCGGGAGGGACCGAACATACGAGCAGTACTTC.

This chain links TRBV6-5 with TRBJ2-2; D call uncertain. The V gene lost 2 bases and the J gene lost 7 bases, with 14 bases spanning the gap. Germline V gives CDR1 MNHEY, CDR2 SVGAGI. There are 15 residues in the CDR3. Written as DNA, the CDR3 is TGTGCCAGCAGTTACGGGTTAGTTGTCGGCGGGGAGCTGTTTTTT. The encoded protein is CASSYGLVVGGELFF.

The chain uses TRBV30 and TRBJ2-3; D is unresolved. The CDR3 contains 11 residues. CDR1 is GTSNPN and CDR2 is SVGIG in the germline V gene (reference sequence). Trimming took 3 bases from V and 7 from J, leaving 8 bases between them. The CDR3 DNA reads TGTGCCTGGAGGGTTTTAAATACGCAGTATTTT. Translation: CAWRVLNTQYF.

V gene TRBV28 combines with J gene TRBJ1-2, with D hard to call. This CDR3 has 14 amino acids. V was pared by 4 bases and J by 6 bases, with 15 bases between. Per germline, CDR1 MDHEN and CDR2 SYDVKM. The CDR3 region has the DNA TGTGCCAGCAGTTACCCGCCGGGAAATCATGGCTACACCTTC. Its translation: CASSYPPGNHGYTF.

The rearrangement links TRBV28 to TRBJ1-2; a possible D gene is TRBD1 (5 bases). The germline V and J ends were trimmed by 3 bases and 8 bases, with 16 bases remaining between them. The CDR3 is 14 amino acids. Germline V gene data show CDR1 as MDHEN and CDR2 as SYDVKM. The CDR3 reads CASSLGGAIGGYTF. CDR3 DNA: TGTGCCAGCAGTTTGGGAGGGGCTATCGGCGGCTACACCTTC.

The chain is built from TRBV9 and TRBJ2-2; tentatively, D is TRBD1 (7 bases). V was pared by 0 bases and J by 4 bases, with 10 bases between. CDR1 and CDR2 from the germline V gene are SGDLS and YYNGEE. This CDR3 contains 15 residues. The CDR3 sequence: CASSVGQGGTGELFF. The CDR3 nucleotides read TGTGCCAGCAGCGTAGGGCAGGGGGGCACCGGGGAGCTGTTTTTT.

The chain is built from TRBV29-1 and TRBJ2-1, with TRBD2 identical over 11 bases. V shed 0 bases, J shed 10 bases, and the junction held 11 bases outside the gene matches. Looked up from germline, CDR1 is SQVTM and CDR2 is ANQGSEA. The CDR3 contains 16 residues. DNA for the CDR3: TGCAGCGTTGAAGAAAGTTTTAGCGGGGGGGGTCAAGAGCAGTTCTTC. Translating it yields CSVEESFSGGGQEQFF.

This clone occurred a few times. The J gene is TRBJ2-1, the V gene TRBV27, with TRBD2 identical over 9 bases. CDR1 and CDR2 from the germline V gene are MNHEY and SMNVEV (reference sequence). Trimming at V came to 4 bases and at J to 6 bases, leaving 7 bases not matched to a gene. The CDR3 loop spans 15 amino acids. The CDR3 loop is CASSSREGRFNEQFF. CDR3 DNA sequence: TGTGCCAGCAGTTCGCGGGAGGGCCGTTTCAATGAGCAGTTCTTC.

This clone came up once. The chain carries TRBV19 and TRBJ1-1, with D unclear. Trimming shortened V by 7 bases and J by 6 bases, and 12 bases separated the two germline ends. This CDR3 spans 12 amino acids. Per the germline V gene, CDR1 is LNHDA and CDR2 is SQIVND (reference sequence). In DNA form, the CDR3 reads TGTGCCAGTACCGGAATTGGCGCTGAAGCTTTCTTT. This codes for CASTGIGAEAFF.

V is TRBV9 and J is TRBJ2-7; 9 bases are shared with TRBD2. CDR1 SGDLS and CDR2 YYNGEE come from the germline V gene. J lost 2 bases, V lost 2 bases, and 5 bases had no gene match. This CDR3 region has 15 residues. In nucleotides, the CDR3 is TGTGCCAGCAGCGTGTTAGCGGGAGACACCTACGAGCAGTACTTC. Protein: CASSVLAGDTYEQYF.

The J gene is TRBJ2-2, the V gene TRBV5-1; TRBD2 matches at 7 bases. CDR3 size: 16 residues. J gave up 4 bases and V 1 base, and 7 bases lay outside the gene matches. CDR1 is SGHRS, CDR2 YFSETQ, per germline. The DNA for the CDR3 is TGCGCCAGCAGCTTGCTTGCGGGGAGGGCCACCGGGGAGCTGTTTTTT. This sequence encodes CASSLLAGRATGELFF.

The V gene is TRBV28, the J gene TRBJ2-1; 7 bases line up with TRBD2. The CDR3 is 15 residues long. The V gene's germline CDR1 is MDHEN and CDR2 SYDVKM. Trimming cost V 6 bases and J 6 bases; bases outside gene matches: 11. The CDR3 DNA reads TGTGCCAGCAGCCCATCTAGCGGCGCTTTCAATGAGCAGTTCTTC. This codes for CASSPSSGAFNEQFF.

This chain uses TRBV27 with TRBJ2-1, with 7 bases lining up with TRBD1. In germline, CDR1 is MNHEY, CDR2 SMNVEV (reference sequence). The CDR3 spans 19 residues. The V and J ends lost 6 bases and 4 bases, in that order; junction bases with no gene match: 21. The CDR3 protein is CASSRPETGSRTRYNEQFF. The CDR3 coding sequence is TGTGCCAGCAGCAGGCCCGAGACAGGGTCCCGTACTAGGTACAATGAGCAGTTCTTC.

V is TRBV7-2 and J is TRBJ2-2, with 9 bases matching TRBD2. The J segment lost 3 bases and the V segment lost 2 bases, leaving 1 base of the junction unmatched. CDR1 and CDR2 from the germline V gene are SGHTA and FQGNSA. The CDR3 is 15 amino acids. This chain's CDR3 is CASSLQRGDTGELFF. In nucleotides, the CDR3 is TGTGCCAGCAGCTTACAGCGGGGGGACACCGGGGAGCTGTTTTTT.

The chain links TRBV5-1 to TRBJ2-7; unclear D gene. The germline CDR1 and CDR2 sequences are SGHRS and YFSETQ. V lost 2 bases and J lost 9, with 12 bases in between. This CDR3 spans 12 amino acids. This chain's CDR3 is CASSFTKGAQYF. Written as DNA, the CDR3 is TGCGCCAGCAGCTTTACTAAAGGCGCGCAGTACTTC.

V is TRBV6-4 and J is TRBJ1-2; D perhaps matches TRBD1 (6 bases). The CDR3 has 16 residues. CDR1 is MRHNA, CDR2 SNTAGT, per germline. The V end was cut by 11 bases, the J end by 8 bases, with 30 bases between. The CDR3 DNA reads as TGTGCCCATAGGTCCCCGGACAGAGAGTGGGTCGGGGGCTACACCTTC. Translating it yields CAHRSPDREWVGGYTF.

The rearrangement links TRBV19 to TRBJ2-1; TRBD2 matches 9 bases. The CDR3 covers 15 residues. Germline values: CDR1 LNHDA, CDR2 SQIVND (reference sequence). V was clipped by 1 base and J by 9 bases; unmatched bases: 7. The CDR3 nucleotides are TGTGCCAGTAGTATAGTAGCGGGAGCGGTATCTGAGCAGTTCTTC. It codes for CASSIVAGAVSEQFF. Full variable domain (outside the CDR3, taken from reference TRBV19 and TRBJ2-1): DGGITQSPKYLFRKEGQNVTLSCEQNLNHDAMYWYRQDPGQGLRLIYYSQIVNDFQKGDIAEGYSVSREKKESFPLTVTSAQKNPTAFYLCASSIVAGAVSEQFFGPGTRLTVL.

This clone was seen more than once but under ten times. CDR3: CASSPGGTPDEKLFF. CDR3 DNA: TGTGCCAGCAGCCCCGGCGGGACCCCGGACGAAAAACTGTTTTTT. This sequence joins TRBV7-2 and TRBJ1-4; TRBD1 is a possible D gene (5 bases). This CDR3 is 15 amino acids long. From germline, CDR1 is SGHTA and CDR2 FQGNSA. V was clipped by 5 bases and J by 8 bases, with 18 bases between them. The full variable domain, its missing parts supplied by reference TRBV7-2 and TRBJ1-4, is GAGVSQSPSNKVTEKGKDVELRCDPISGHTALYWYRQSLGQGLEFLIYFQGNSAPDKSGLPSDRFSAERTGGSVSTLTIQRTQQEDSAVYLCASSPGGTPDEKLFFGSGTQLSVL.

The genes are TRBV29-1 and TRBJ2-3; D uncertain. This CDR3 has 11 residues. V shed 6 bases and J shed 0 bases, with 4 bases lying between them. Looked up from germline, CDR1 is SQVTM and CDR2 is ANQGSEA. CDR3 amino acids: CSVQSTDTQYF. For the CDR3, the DNA is TGCAGCGTGCAGAGCACAGATACGCAGTATTTT.

The rearrangement links TRBV7-8 to TRBJ2-3; D is undetermined. V lost 4 bases and J lost 1, with 9 bases in between. Germline V CDR1 and CDR2: SGHVS, FQNEAQ. The CDR3 consists of 14 residues. CDR3 DNA sequence: TGTGCCAGCAGCTGGAGTGGGGGCACAGATACGCAGTATTTT. It translates to CASSWSGGTDTQYF.

The CDR3: CASSPRRSGNEQFF. The CDR3 nucleotides read TGTGCCAGCAGCCCCCGAAGATCGGGGAATGAGCAGTTCTTC. The chain combines TRBV7-2 with TRBJ2-1, with D possibly matching TRBD2 (5 bases). CDR3 length: 14 residues. CDR1 is SGHTA, CDR2 FQGNSA, per germline. V was cut by 5 bases and J by 7 bases, with 15 bases left in between.

The chain uses TRBV4-2 and TRBJ1-4; D is uncertain. V was pared by 5 bases and J by 10 bases, with 17 bases between. This CDR3 is 14 amino acids long. Germline V gives CDR1 LGHNA, CDR2 YNFKEQ. Here the CDR3 DNA reads TGTGCCAGCAGCACCGGCCACTCGGATGGAAAACTGTTTTTT. Residues: CASSTGHSDGKLFF.

This clone has a handful of counts. V is TRBV25-1 and J is TRBJ1-1; D gene uncertain. Germline lookup yields CDR1 MGHDK and CDR2 SYGVNS. CDR3 length: 8 amino acids. V dropped 2 bases and J dropped 11 bases, with 0 bases sitting between them. The CDR3 DNA reads as TGTGCCAGCAGTGAAGCTTTCTTT. It specifies CASSEAFF.

For the CDR3, the DNA is TGCAGCGTTCGCCCGTTCCTAGGCACAGATACGCAGTATTTT. Amino acid sequence: CSVRPFLGTDTQYF. The chain carries TRBV29-1 and TRBJ2-3, with unresolved D. V lost 5 bases and J 1 base, leaving 13 bases between the germline ends. Per the germline V gene, CDR1 is SQVTM and CDR2 is ANQGSEA. This CDR3 region has 14 residues.